A selection of T cell receptor beta chains follows, all from one sample in a study of T cell responses to AZD1222 COVID-19 vaccine. TCRdb's copy holds only in-frame clones and misses some; the assay was immunoSEQ multiplex PCR. The sample has about 110,000 clones, 94% seen once. The input for sequencing was peripheral blood, taken 28 days after the second AZD1222 dose. These receptors all stem from an adult who received the AZD1222 COVID-19 vaccine. Both conserved end residues are part of each CDR3. A D gene is named only where the DNA matches it firmly. Part of the rows lack a size; the others show once, few, many or a class for expanded clones.

>TRBV5-1|TRBD1|-|TRBJ1-2
CASSLATDRVGYTF
TGCGCCAGCAGCTTGGCCACGGACAGGGTAGGCTACACCTTC
>TRBV6-1|TRBD2|-|TRBJ2-3
CASSDGREGTDTQYF
TGTGCCAGCAGTGACGGTCGGGAGGGCACAGATACGCAGTATTTT
>TRBV28|-|-|TRBJ2-3
CASGTDTQYF
TGTGCCTCAGGGACAGATACGCAGTATTTT
>TRBV6-5|-|-|TRBJ1-2
CASSYSNRDGGYTF
TGTGCCAGCAGTTACTCGAACAGGGACGGTGGCTACACCTTC
>TRBV13|-|-|TRBJ2-2
CASSLRLNTGELFF
TGTGCCAGCAGCTTGAGACTTAACACCGGGGAGCTGTTTTTT
>TRBV4-1|TRBD2|-|TRBJ2-5
CASSQTGLAGQETQYF
TGCGCCAGCAGCCAAACGGGACTAGCGGGCCAAGAGACCCAGTACTTC
>TRBV5-1|-|-|TRBJ1-1
CASSFDTDTEAFF
TGCGCCAGCAGCTTCGACACGGACACTGAAGCTTTCTTT
>TRBV12-5|TRBD1|-|TRBJ1-1
CASGLDRGTEAFF
TGTGCTAGTGGTTTGGACAGGGGCACTGAAGCTTTCTTT
>TRBV11-2|TRBD2|-|TRBJ2-3
CASSRGGEWTDTQYF
TGTGCCAGCAGTAGGGGAGGGGAATGGACAGATACGCAGTATTTT
>TRBV4-1|-|-|TRBJ1-1
CASSQDRGMDEAFF
TGCGCCAGCAGCCAAGATAGGGGGATGGATGAAGCTTTCTTT
>TRBV12-3/TRBV12-4|-|once|TRBJ1-1
CASSQATNTEAFF
TGTGCCAGCAGCCAAGCTACGAACACTGAAGCTTTCTTT
>TRBV25-1|-|-|TRBJ1-5
CASSDPRSLQPQHF
TGTGCCAGCAGTGACCCTCGTTCCCTCCAGCCCCAGCATTTT
>TRBV11-2|TRBD1|-|TRBJ2-7
CASSLFRTGRVHEQYF
TGTGCCAGCAGCCTCTTCCGGACAGGAAGGGTTCACGAGCAGTACTTC
>TRBV28|-|-|TRBJ2-7
CASSRTIWGSYEQYF
TGTGCCAGCAGCCGGACAATCTGGGGCTCCTACGAGCAGTACTTC
>TRBV18|TRBD1|once|TRBJ1-5
CASSPKQGQPQHF
TGTGCCAGCTCACCTAAACAGGGGCAGCCCCAGCATTTT
>TRBV6-5|-|-|TRBJ2-2
CASRGIWGELFF
TGTGCCAGCAGAGGGATTTGGGGGGAGCTGTTTTTT
>TRBV2|-|once|TRBJ2-3
CASRDFVAITDTQYF
TGTGCCAGCAGGGACTTTGTAGCGATCACAGATACGCAGTATTTT
>TRBV3-1/TRBV3-2|TRBD1|-|TRBJ2-7
CASSGQGALLREQYF
TGTGCCAGCAGCGGACAGGGGGCCCTCCTTCGTGAGCAGTACTTC
>TRBV6-5|-|-|TRBJ1-2
CASSENSRYGYTF
TGTGCCAGCTCAGAAAACTCAAGATATGGCTACACCTTC
>TRBV7-2|-|-|TRBJ2-7
CASALNGGPNYEQYF
TGTGCCAGCGCGTTGAACGGCGGCCCCAACTACGAGCAGTACTTC
>TRBV7-6|-|-|TRBJ1-1
CASSSTFTNTEAFF
TGTGCCAGCAGCTCAACCTTTACTAACACTGAAGCTTTCTTT
>TRBV11-2|-|-|TRBJ2-5
CASSIDQETQYF
TGTGCCAGCAGCATCGACCAAGAGACCCAGTACTTC
>TRBV6-6|TRBD2|-|TRBJ2-3
CASSYSAGVKDTQYF
TGTGCCAGCAGTTACTCGGCGGGAGTCAAAGATACGCAGTATTTT
>TRBV11-3|-|-|TRBJ1-1
CASSLGQGTSTEAFF
TGTGCCAGCAGCTTAGGTCAGGGAACGAGCACTGAAGCTTTCTTT
>TRBV5-4|-|-|TRBJ1-5
CASSFGGSNQPQHF
TGTGCCAGCAGCTTCGGCGGTAGCAATCAGCCCCAGCATTTT
>TRBV5-1|TRBD1|-|TRBJ1-1
CASSSFPGQPSEAFF
TGCGCCAGCAGCTCATTCCCGGGACAGCCTTCTGAAGCTTTCTTT
>TRBV3-1/TRBV3-2|-|-|TRBJ1-3
CASSLGPLISGNTIYF
TGTGCCAGCAGCCTCGGGCCTTTGATCTCTGGAAACACCATATATTTT
>TRBV19|-|-|TRBJ1-1
CASSPPRWGHTEAFF
TGTGCCAGTAGTCCCCCTAGGTGGGGGCATACTGAAGCTTTCTTT